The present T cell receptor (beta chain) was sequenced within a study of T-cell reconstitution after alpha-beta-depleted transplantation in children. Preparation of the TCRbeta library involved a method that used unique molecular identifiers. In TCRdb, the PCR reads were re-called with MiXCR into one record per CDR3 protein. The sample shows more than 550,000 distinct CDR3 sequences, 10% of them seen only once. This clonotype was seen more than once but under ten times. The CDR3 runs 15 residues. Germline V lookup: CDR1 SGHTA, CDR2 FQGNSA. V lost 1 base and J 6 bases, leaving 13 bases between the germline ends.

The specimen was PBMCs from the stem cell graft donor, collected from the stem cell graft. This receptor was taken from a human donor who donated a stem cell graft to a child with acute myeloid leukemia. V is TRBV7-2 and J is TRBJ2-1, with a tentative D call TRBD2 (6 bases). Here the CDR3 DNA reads TGTGCCAGCAGCTTAGTACCCGGGAGTGGCAATGAGCAGTTCTTC. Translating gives CASSLVPGSGNEQFF.